The next 18 T cell receptor beta chains were all read from a single sample in a study of T and B cells in COVID-19 patients. Blood genomic DNA input for TRB amplification was about 240-550 ng. Multiplex PCR with BIOMED2 TRB-A/B primer pools amplified TRB rearrangements. A single record per CDR3 protein comes from TCRdb applying MiXCR to the multiplex PCR reads. The sample carries 6,000 or so distinct CDR3 sequences, roughly 26% recorded once. Sequenced material: blood. The receptor set was obtained from a human donor with active COVID-19.

The table lists this clonotype with a few counts. The CDR3 loop reads CASSFSPGQGTYEQYF. The CDR3 DNA follows: TGCGCCAGCAGCTTTTCGCCGGGACAGGGCACCTACGAGCAGTACTTC. V is TRBV5-1 and J is TRBJ2-7, with TRBD1 matching 9 bases. CDR3 length: 16 residues. Germline trimming cut 2 bases from V and 2 bases from J; bases unmatched to any gene: 8. CDR1 SGHRS and CDR2 YFSETQ come from the germline V gene.

This chain links TRBV5-1 with TRBJ2-2; D unclear. The germline V gene has CDR1 SGHRS and CDR2 YFSETQ. V gave up 0 bases and J gave up 4 bases, with 4 bases separating them. CDR3 length: 13 amino acids. The CDR3 DNA follows: TGCGCCAGCAGCTTGGGAGTCACCGGGGAGCTGTTTTTT. As protein: CASSLGVTGELFF. Full variable domain (missing parts from reference TRBV5-1 and TRBJ2-2): KAGVTQTPRYLIKTRGQQVTLSCSPISGHRSVSWYQQTPGQGLQFLFEYFSETQRNKGNFPGRFSGRQFSNSRSEMNVSTLELGDSALYLCASSLGVTGELFFGEGSRLTVL.

By frequency in the sample, this clonotype is large. The gene calls are TRBV29-1 and TRBJ2-5; D not resolved. The V and J ends lost 4 bases and 3 bases respectively, with 9 bases between them. Germline-derived CDR1 and CDR2 are SQVTM and ANQGSEA. This CDR3 is 12 amino acids long. The CDR3 spells CSVGHREETQYF. CDR3 DNA: TGCAGCGTTGGGCACAGAGAAGAGACCCAGTACTTC.

This clonotype was recorded a few times. This CDR3 is CSAGPSGSDEQYF. In nucleotides, the CDR3 is TGCAGTGCCGGGCCTAGCGGGAGCGACGAGCAGTACTTC. This chain connects TRBV20-1 to TRBJ2-7, with 10 bases that match TRBD2. J was trimmed by 5 bases and V by 6 bases; bases with no gene match: 7. The CDR3 covers 13 residues. Germline V lookup: CDR1 DFQATT, CDR2 SNEGSKA (reference sequence).

The rearrangement uses TRBV6-4 and TRBJ1-3; 10 bases match TRBD1. The V segment lost 5 bases and the J segment 3 bases; nucleotides outside the gene matches: 7. Germline assignment: CDR1 MRHNA and CDR2 SNTAGT. CDR3 length: 16 residues. The CDR3 loop is CASSPQDRGVGNTIYF. The CDR3 nucleotides are TGTGCCAGCAGTCCCCAGGACAGGGGGGTTGGAAACACCATATATTTT.

This clonotype ranks as medium-sized. This chain links TRBV29-1 with TRBJ1-1, with no clear D. This CDR3 spans 13 amino acids. Germline V gene lookup returns CDR1 SQVTM and CDR2 ANQGSEA. The CDR3 loop reads CSGKGNFDTEAFF. As DNA, the CDR3 is TGCAGTGGTAAAGGGAATTTCGACACTGAAGCTTTCTTT.

The rearrangement uses TRBV20-1 and TRBJ1-5; D is undetermined. The V end was cut by 5 bases, the J end by 0 bases, with 14 bases between. This CDR3 is 15 amino acids long. In germline, CDR1 is DFQATT, CDR2 SNEGSKA (reference sequence). CDR3 loop: CSASTEANSNQPQHF. In DNA form, the CDR3 reads TGCAGTGCTTCTACAGAAGCTAATAGCAATCAGCCCCAGCATTTT.

In its sample, this clonotype is medium-sized. This chain connects TRBV5-4 to TRBJ2-3, with TRBD1 matching 8 bases. J gave up 7 bases and V 2 bases, and 9 bases lay outside the gene matches. The germline CDR1 and CDR2 sequences are SGHNT and YYREEE (reference sequence). This CDR3 contains 15 residues. CDR3 in DNA: TGTGCCAGCAGCTTTATGACAGGGGCCAGGAATACGCAGTATTTT. Amino acid sequence: CASSFMTGARNTQYF.

This clonotype was found many times. The gene calls are TRBV6-6 and TRBJ1-5; no clear D. Germline assignment: CDR1 MNHNY and CDR2 SVGAGI (reference sequence). CDR3 length equals 13 residues. The V end was cut by 0 bases, the J end by 6 bases, with 6 bases between. The CDR3 protein is CASSYSIRQPQHF. The CDR3 region has the DNA TGTGCCAGCAGTTACTCGATCCGTCAGCCCCAGCATTTT.

This clonotype was found a few times. The V and J genes are TRBV23-1 and TRBJ2-3; TRBD2 matches 11 bases. TRBV23-1 is an ORF, with its function uncertain. V was pared by 8 bases and J by 2 bases, with 6 bases of the junction left unmatched. This CDR3 spans 15 amino acids. CDR3 amino acids: CASRSSGGFTDTQYF. CDR3 bases: TGCGCCAGCCGCTCTAGCGGGGGGTTCACAGATACGCAGTATTTT.

This clonotype was picked up many times. The junction and the germline gene differ at one end; a read error may be behind it. V usage is TRBV10-3 and J usage is TRBJ2-5; no definite D call. CDR1 ENHRY and CDR2 SYGVKD come from the germline V gene. The CDR3 has 12 amino acids. This chain's CDR3 is CASSVGRRAQYF. In nucleotides, the CDR3 is TGTGCCAGCAGTGTAGGTCGTAGGGCCCAGTACTTC.

V usage is TRBV28 and J usage is TRBJ2-7, with TRBD2 matching 10 bases. Germline V gene data show CDR1 as MDHEN and CDR2 as SYDVKM. The CDR3 is 15 residues long. Trimming cost V 6 bases and J 3 bases; bases outside gene matches: 8. In nucleotides, the CDR3 is TGTGCCAGCAGACGTGGACTAGCGGATATCTACGAGCAGTACTTC. Amino acid sequence: CASRRGLADIYEQYF.

Ten or more counts support this clonotype. The chain combines TRBV6-2 or TRBV6-3 with TRBJ1-1; no clear D. Per the germline V gene, CDR1 is MNHEY and CDR2 is SVGEGT. V dropped 4 bases and J dropped 3 bases, with 9 bases sitting between them. The length of the CDR3 is 13 residues. The CDR3 DNA reads as TGTGCCAGCAGTTTAAATAGGTACACTGAAGCTTTCTTT. Translating it yields CASSLNRYTEAFF.

In its sample, this clonotype is medium-sized. The chain is built from TRBV27 and TRBJ2-1; 12 nucleotides line up with TRBD2. Germline CDR1 is MNHEY and CDR2 is SMNVEV (reference sequence). Trimming at V came to 5 bases and at J to 9 bases, leaving 8 bases not matched to a gene. CDR3 size: 15 residues. DNA for the CDR3: TGTGCCAGCAGTCTTCGACTAGCGGGAGTTGGTGAGCAGTTCTTC. Its protein is CASSLRLAGVGEQFF.

The rearrangement links TRBV6-1 to TRBJ1-5; possibly TRBD1 for D (5 bases). V was clipped by 3 bases and J by 4 bases, with 16 bases between them. The V gene's germline CDR1 is MNHNS and CDR2 SASEGT. The CDR3 length is 16 residues. The chain's CDR3 is CASSDGAGRMNQPQHF. Written as DNA, the CDR3 is TGTGCCAGCAGTGATGGGGCCGGGAGAATGAATCAGCCCCAGCATTTT.

In this sample, this clonotype is medium-sized (0.01 to 0.1%). This chain uses TRBV18 with TRBJ1-4, with D possibly matching TRBD1 (5 bases). With 2 bases removed from V and 11 bases from J, the gap between germline ends came to 9 bases. Germline loops: CDR1 KGHSH, CDR2 LQKENI. This CDR3 spans 12 amino acids. CDR3 sequence reads: CASSPATAKLFF. The CDR3 DNA reads TGTGCCAGCTCACCAGCGACAGCTAAACTGTTTTTT.

Concerning this clonotype: This may arise from a read error, as a much more abundant clone is one base away. This chain joins TRBV12-3 or TRBV12-4 and TRBJ2-3; D remains ambiguous. The CDR3 consists of 11 residues. Trimming removed 5 bases at V and 8 bases at J, with 8 bases between. The CDR3 here is CASSQIGTQYF. DNA of the CDR3: TGTGCCAGCAGTCAAATAGGTACGCAGTATTTT.

There are many counts of this clonotype. CDR3 protein: CASRGTVNSPLHF. The CDR3 DNA is TGTGCCAGCCGAGGGACAGTTAATTCACCCCTCCACTTT. The chain combines TRBV5-6 with TRBJ1-6, with 7 bases aligning to TRBD1. Per the germline V gene, CDR1 is SGHDT and CDR2 is YYEEEE. V was pared by 7 bases and J by 6 bases, with 4 bases of the junction left unmatched. The CDR3 totals 13 residues.